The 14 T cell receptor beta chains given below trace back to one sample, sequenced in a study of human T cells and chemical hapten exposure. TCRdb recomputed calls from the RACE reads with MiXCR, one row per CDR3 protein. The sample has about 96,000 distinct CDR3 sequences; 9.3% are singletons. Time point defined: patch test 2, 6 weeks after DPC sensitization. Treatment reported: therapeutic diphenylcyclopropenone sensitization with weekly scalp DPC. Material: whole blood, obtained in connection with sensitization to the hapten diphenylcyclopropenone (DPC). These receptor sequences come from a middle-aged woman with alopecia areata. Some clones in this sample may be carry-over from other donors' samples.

CDR3 in amino acids: CASSNRGRYEQYF. CDR3 DNA: TGTGCCAGCAGCAACAGGGGTCGCTACGAGCAGTACTTC. V usage is TRBV28 and J usage is TRBJ2-7, with 7 bases lining up with TRBD1. The CDR3 covers 13 residues. Germline V gives CDR1 MDHEN, CDR2 SYDVKM. V lost 6 bases, J lost 3 bases, and 5 bases stayed unmatched. Combining the CDR3 with reference TRBV28 and TRBJ2-7 gives the whole variable domain DVKVTQSSRYLVKRTGEKVFLECVQDMDHENMFWYRQDPGLGLRLIYFSYDVKMKEKGDIPEGYSVSREKKERFSLILESASTNQTSMYLCASSNRGRYEQYFGPGTRLTVT.

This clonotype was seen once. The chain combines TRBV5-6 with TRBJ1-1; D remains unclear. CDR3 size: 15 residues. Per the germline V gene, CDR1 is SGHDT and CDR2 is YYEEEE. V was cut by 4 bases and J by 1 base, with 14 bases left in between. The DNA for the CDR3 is TGTGCCAGCAGCGGCGGTGTAATTGGGAACACTGAAGCTTTCTTT. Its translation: CASSGGVIGNTEAFF.

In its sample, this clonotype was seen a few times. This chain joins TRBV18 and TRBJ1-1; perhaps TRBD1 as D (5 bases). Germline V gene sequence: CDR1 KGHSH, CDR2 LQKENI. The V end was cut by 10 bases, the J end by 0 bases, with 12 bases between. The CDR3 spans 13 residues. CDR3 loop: CATLEGMNTEAFF. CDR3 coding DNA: TGTGCCACCCTGGAGGGGATGAACACTGAAGCTTTCTTT.

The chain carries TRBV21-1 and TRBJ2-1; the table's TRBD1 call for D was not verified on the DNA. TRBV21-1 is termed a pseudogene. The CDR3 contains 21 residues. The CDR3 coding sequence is TGTGCCAGCAGCAAATTGCGCAGGGCAGCTGCACCTAATAGCTCCTACAATGAGCAGTTCTTC. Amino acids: CASSKLRRAAAPNSSYNEQFF.

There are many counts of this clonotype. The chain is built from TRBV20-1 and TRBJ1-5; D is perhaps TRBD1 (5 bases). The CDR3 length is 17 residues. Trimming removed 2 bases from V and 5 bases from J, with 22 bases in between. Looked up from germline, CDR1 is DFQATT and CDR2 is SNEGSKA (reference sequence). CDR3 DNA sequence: TGCAGTGCTAGAAACGCAGGTGCCGGGGACGGGGATCAGCCCCAGCATTTT. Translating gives CSARNAGAGDGDQPQHF.

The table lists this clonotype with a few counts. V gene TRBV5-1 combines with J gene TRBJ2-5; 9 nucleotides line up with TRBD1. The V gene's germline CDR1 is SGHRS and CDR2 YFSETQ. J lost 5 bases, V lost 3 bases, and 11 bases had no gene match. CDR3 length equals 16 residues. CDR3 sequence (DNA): TGCGCCAGCAGCTCGGGAGGACAGGGGAGTGGTGAGACCCAGTACTTC. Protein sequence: CASSSGGQGSGETQYF.

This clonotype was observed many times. The CDR3 region has the DNA TGTGCCACCCCCCCCAACACCGGGGAGCTGTTTTTT. Its protein is CATPPNTGELFF. The V call is TRBV7-9, the J call TRBJ2-2; D unresolved. V dropped 10 bases and J dropped 2 bases, with 8 bases sitting between them. Germline V gives CDR1 SEHNR, CDR2 FQNEAQ (reference sequence). This CDR3 is 12 amino acids long.

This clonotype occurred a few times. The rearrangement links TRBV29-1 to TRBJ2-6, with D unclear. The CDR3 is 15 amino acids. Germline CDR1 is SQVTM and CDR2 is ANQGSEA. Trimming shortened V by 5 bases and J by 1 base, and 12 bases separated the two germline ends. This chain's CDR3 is CSVFLSESGANVLTF. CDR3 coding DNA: TGCAGCGTTTTCTTAAGTGAATCTGGGGCCAACGTCCTGACTTTC. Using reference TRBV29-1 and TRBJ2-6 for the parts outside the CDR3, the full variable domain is SAVISQKPSRDICQRGTSLTIQCQVDSQVTMMFWYRQQPGQSLTLIATANQGSEATYESGFVIDKFPISRPNLTFSTLTVSNMSPEDSSIYLCSVFLSESGANVLTFGAGSRLTVL.

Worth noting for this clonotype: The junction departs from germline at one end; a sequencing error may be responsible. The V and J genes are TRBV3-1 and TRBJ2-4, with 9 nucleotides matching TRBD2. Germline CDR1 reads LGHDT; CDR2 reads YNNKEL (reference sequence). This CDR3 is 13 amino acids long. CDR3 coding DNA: TGTGCCAGCAGCCAAGGTGACTCCGGGACTAGCAAATTC. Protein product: CASSQGDSGTSKF.

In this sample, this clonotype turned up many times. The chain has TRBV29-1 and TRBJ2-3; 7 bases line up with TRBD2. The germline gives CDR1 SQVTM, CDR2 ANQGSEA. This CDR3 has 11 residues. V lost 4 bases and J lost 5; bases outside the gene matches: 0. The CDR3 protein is CSVGEGDTQYF. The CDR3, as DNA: TGCAGCGTTGGGGAGGGAGATACGCAGTATTTT.

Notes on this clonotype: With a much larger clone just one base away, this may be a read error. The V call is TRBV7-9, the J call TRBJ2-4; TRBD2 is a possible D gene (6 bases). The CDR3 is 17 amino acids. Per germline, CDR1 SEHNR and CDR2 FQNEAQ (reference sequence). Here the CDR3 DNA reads TGTGCCAGCAACTTACGGGACCCCTGGGTGCGCGGGGACATTCAGTACTTC. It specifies CASNLRDPWVRGDIQYF.

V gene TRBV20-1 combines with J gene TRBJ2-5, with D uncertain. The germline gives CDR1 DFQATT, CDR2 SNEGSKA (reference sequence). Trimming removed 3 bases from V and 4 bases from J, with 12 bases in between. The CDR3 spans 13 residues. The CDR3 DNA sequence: TGCAGTGCTAGCCCGGTTTCCCCAGAGACCCAGTACTTC. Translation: CSASPVSPETQYF.

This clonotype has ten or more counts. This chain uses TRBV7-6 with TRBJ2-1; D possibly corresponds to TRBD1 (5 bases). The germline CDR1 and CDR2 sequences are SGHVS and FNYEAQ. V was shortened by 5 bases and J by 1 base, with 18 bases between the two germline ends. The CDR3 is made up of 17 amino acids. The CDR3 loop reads CASSPSLRGTSYNEQFF. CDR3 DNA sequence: TGTGCCAGCAGCCCTAGTTTAAGGGGCACTTCCTACAATGAGCAGTTCTTC.

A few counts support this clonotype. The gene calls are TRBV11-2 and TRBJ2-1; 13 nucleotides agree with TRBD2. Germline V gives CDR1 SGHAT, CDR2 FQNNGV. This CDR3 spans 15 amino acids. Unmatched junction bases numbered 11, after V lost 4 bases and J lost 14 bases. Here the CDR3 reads CASSSTPGLAGVEFF. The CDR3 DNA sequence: TGTGCCAGCAGCTCAACGCCCGGACTAGCGGGAGTTGAGTTCTTC.